The rows below give T cell receptor beta chains drawn from one sample of a study of blood T cell repertoires in COVID-19. Clones were read by immunoSEQ multiplex PCR, and TCRdb kept only the in-frame ones, dropping some. The sample contains around 81,000 clones, around 80% of which appear only once. The specimen was peripheral blood. The receptor source for this set is a human donor in a cohort sampled during active COVID-19. Each CDR3 is given with its conserved first and last residue. The D gene is left open where the match is weak. Clone size, where shown, is once, few, many, or a class for clones that have expanded.

clone_size: .
v_call: TRBV5-1
d_call: .
j_call: TRBJ2-7
cdr3_nt: TGCGCCAGCAGCCTCGACGGTCGGAGAAACGAGCAGTACTTC
cdr3_aa: CASSLDGRRNEQYF

clone_size: .
v_call: TRBV3-1/TRBV3-2
d_call: TRBD1
j_call: TRBJ1-1
cdr3_nt: TGTGCCAGCAGCCCCCACGGACAGGGGGCTTCTGAAGCTTTCTTT
cdr3_aa: CASSPHGQGASEAFF

clone_size: .
v_call: TRBV6-5
d_call: .
j_call: TRBJ1-2
cdr3_nt: TGTGCCAGCAGTCCAGGGTTCTATGGCTACACCTTC
cdr3_aa: CASSPGFYGYTF

clone_size: .
v_call: TRBV19
d_call: TRBD1
j_call: TRBJ1-5
cdr3_nt: TGTGCCACCCGAACCGGGACAGGGGGCAGTAATTTTCATCAGCCCCAGCATTTT
cdr3_aa: CATRTGTGGSNFHQPQHF

clone_size: .
v_call: TRBV2
d_call: .
j_call: TRBJ1-5
cdr3_nt: TGTGCCAGCAGTGCCGACAGAGCCAAGGGGCCCCAGCATTTT
cdr3_aa: CASSADRAKGPQHF

clone_size: .
v_call: TRBV4-1
d_call: .
j_call: TRBJ2-7
cdr3_nt: TGCGCCAGCAGCCAAAACGACTACTACGAGCAGTACTTC
cdr3_aa: CASSQNDYYEQYF

clone_size: .
v_call: TRBV7-9
d_call: TRBD1
j_call: TRBJ2-7
cdr3_nt: TGTGCCAGCAGCTTACTTTGGCCAACAGGGGGCGGGGAGCAGTACTTC
cdr3_aa: CASSLLWPTGGGEQYF

clone_size: .
v_call: TRBV4-1
d_call: .
j_call: TRBJ1-1
cdr3_nt: TGCGCCAGCAGCCAAGTAAATTCGGGGGGGTCTACTGAAGCTTTCTTT
cdr3_aa: CASSQVNSGGSTEAFF

clone_size: .
v_call: TRBV7-9
d_call: .
j_call: TRBJ2-5
cdr3_nt: TGTGCCAGCAGCCCCCAGCGACTGAGACAAGAGACCCAGTACTTC
cdr3_aa: CASSPQRLRQETQYF

clone_size: .
v_call: TRBV19
d_call: .
j_call: TRBJ2-1
cdr3_nt: TGTGCCAGTACCGAGATAAATAACAATGAGCAGTTCTTC
cdr3_aa: CASTEINNNEQFF

clone_size: .
v_call: TRBV6-2/TRBV6-3
d_call: .
j_call: TRBJ2-7
cdr3_nt: TGTGCCAGCAGTTCCACCTACGAGCAGTACTTC
cdr3_aa: CASSSTYEQYF

clone_size: few
v_call: TRBV6-2/TRBV6-3
d_call: .
j_call: TRBJ1-2
cdr3_nt: TGTGCCAGCAGTCCGGGATTAGCTAACTATGGCTACACCTTC
cdr3_aa: CASSPGLANYGYTF

clone_size: .
v_call: TRBV21-1
d_call: .
j_call: TRBJ1-6
cdr3_nt: TGTGCCAGCAGCAAATGTTGGACAGACGAAGATAATTCACCCCTCCACTTT
cdr3_aa: CASSKCWTDEDNSPLHF

clone_size: .
v_call: TRBV6-2/TRBV6-3
d_call: TRBD1
j_call: TRBJ2-6
cdr3_nt: TGTGCCAGCAGTTACGAGACAGGGGGTGGCGCTGGGGCCAACGTCCTGACTTTC
cdr3_aa: CASSYETGGGAGANVLTF

clone_size: .
v_call: TRBV4-1
d_call: .
j_call: TRBJ1-5
cdr3_nt: TGCGCCAGCAGCCAAGAGGGAGAGTATAGCAATCAGCCCCAGCATTTT
cdr3_aa: CASSQEGEYSNQPQHF

clone_size: .
v_call: TRBV7-2
d_call: .
j_call: TRBJ2-5
cdr3_nt: TGTGCCAGCAGCTCAATGGGACTCGTTCAAGAGACCCAGTACTTC
cdr3_aa: CASSSMGLVQETQYF

clone_size: .
v_call: TRBV7-7
d_call: .
j_call: TRBJ2-5
cdr3_nt: TGTGCTAGCAGCTGCCTCGGGGGGCGGGGGTACCAAGAGACCCAGTACTTC
cdr3_aa: CASSCLGGRGYQETQYF

clone_size: once
v_call: TRBV5-1
d_call: .
j_call: TRBJ2-7
cdr3_nt: TGCGCCAGCAGCTTGGCCAGGGGTGAGCACTCCTACGAGCAGTACTTC
cdr3_aa: CASSLARGEHSYEQYF

clone_size: .
v_call: TRBV7-3
d_call: TRBD1
j_call: TRBJ1-2
cdr3_nt: TGTGCCAGCAGCTCAGGGGGCGCAACAAGCGGCTACACCTTC
cdr3_aa: CASSSGGATSGYTF

clone_size: few
v_call: TRBV6-5
d_call: .
j_call: TRBJ1-5
cdr3_nt: TGTGCCAGCGGGCTTGAGGGGCCCCAGCATTTT
cdr3_aa: CASGLEGPQHF

clone_size: .
v_call: TRBV19
d_call: TRBD2
j_call: TRBJ2-3
cdr3_nt: TGTGCCACCGGACTAGCGGGGGTACCAACTAGCACAGATACGCAGTATTTT
cdr3_aa: CATGLAGVPTSTDTQYF

clone_size: .
v_call: TRBV29-1
d_call: .
j_call: TRBJ1-2
cdr3_nt: TGCAGCGTTGAAGGGGCAGCGGGGCTCGGATATGGCTACACCTTC
cdr3_aa: CSVEGAAGLGYGYTF

clone_size: .
v_call: TRBV19
d_call: .
j_call: TRBJ2-1
cdr3_nt: TGTGCCAGTAGTATCCGCGGGGTTTACAATGAGCAGTTCTTC
cdr3_aa: CASSIRGVYNEQFF